One and the same sample provided the 10 T cell receptor beta chains below, sequenced in a study of cytomegalovirus exposure and HLA in healthy donors. The PCR had 60 Vbeta and 13 Jbeta primers. Repertoires were generated with immunoSEQ multiplex PCR, while TCRdb's copy carries only in-frame clones and drops some. The table includes about 100,000 clones, around 77% detected once. Sequencing was carried out using PBMCs. The source is a woman in her sixties or seventies in good health and CMV-seropositive.

The rearrangement links TRBV10-3 to TRBJ1-2; D call uncertain. V was pared by 6 bases and J by 3 bases, with 11 bases between. The CDR3 is 13 residues long. The germline gives CDR1 ENHRY, CDR2 SYGVKD. CDR3 DNA sequence: TGTGCCATCAGCGGAGGCGCGTACTATGGCTACACCTTC. Its protein is CAISGGAYYGYTF.

The chain employs TRBV30 and TRBJ2-1; 8 nucleotides line up with TRBD2. CDR3 length: 14 amino acids. V dropped 4 bases and J dropped 6; count of bases not matched to a gene: 8. Per the germline V gene, CDR1 is GTSNPN and CDR2 is SVGIG (reference sequence). The CDR3 loop reads CAWMVGLGGNEQFF. The CDR3 nucleotides read TGTGCCTGGATGGTGGGACTAGGCGGCAATGAGCAGTTCTTC.

This chain links TRBV19 with TRBJ1-5; D is perhaps TRBD1 (5 bases). Trimming removed 5 bases at V and 0 bases at J, with 8 bases between. The germline gives CDR1 LNHDA, CDR2 SQIVND (reference sequence). This CDR3 has 14 amino acids. CDR3 residues: CASSQGFSNQPQHF. The CDR3 DNA sequence: TGTGCCAGTAGTCAGGGCTTTAGCAATCAGCCCCAGCATTTT.

J is TRBJ1-1 and V is TRBV6-5; D remains unclear. The V and J ends lost 6 bases and 3 bases respectively, with 14 bases between them. The CDR3 contains 14 residues. Germline-derived CDR1 and CDR2 are MNHEY and SVGAGI. Here the CDR3 DNA reads TGTGCCAGCAGGAGCAGGCTGTTGTACACTGAAGCTTTCTTT. Protein sequence: CASRSRLLYTEAFF.

This clone was observed a few times. The chain recombines TRBV6-5 with TRBJ1-2; maybe TRBD1 (6 bases). CDR3 size: 14 residues. The germline V gene has CDR1 MNHEY and CDR2 SVGAGI. V lost 6 bases and J lost 3, with 14 bases in between. The CDR3 sequence is CASSRQVEDYGYTF. In DNA form, the CDR3 reads TGTGCCAGCAGCCGACAGGTCGAGGACTATGGCTACACCTTC.

The chain recombines TRBV10-2 with TRBJ1-6, with D tentatively TRBD1 (6 bases). Between the trimmed V and J ends, which lost 10 bases and 5 bases, there was a span of 18 bases. Germline lookup yields CDR1 WSHSY and CDR2 SAAADI. There are 15 residues in the CDR3. DNA of the CDR3: TGCGCCACCACAGGGACCGGGGTTAATAATTCACCCCTCCACTTT. Translated, it gives CATTGTGVNNSPLHF.

This clone was seen only once. The V and J genes are TRBV2 and TRBJ2-7; D unclear. Germline CDR1 reads SNHLY; CDR2 reads FYNNEI. V gave up 5 bases and J gave up 6 bases, with 20 bases separating them. The CDR3 loop spans 15 amino acids. Here the CDR3 DNA reads TGTGCCAGCAGTCCCCCGCCAGCGAGTGTGGGCGAGCAGTACTTC. It is translated as CASSPPPASVGEQYF.

The sample holds a few counts of this clone. The V call is TRBV5-4, the J call TRBJ2-7, with D perhaps matching TRBD1 (6 bases). Germline-derived CDR1 and CDR2 are SGHNT and YYREEE (reference sequence). CDR3 size: 13 residues. Between the trimmed V and J ends, which lost 4 bases and 7 bases, there was a span of 15 bases. The CDR3 coding sequence is TGTGCCAGCAGCCCCCGGACAGATGGGGAGCAGTACTTC. Translated: CASSPRTDGEQYF. Based on the CDR3 plus reference TRBV5-4 and TRBJ2-7, the full variable domain is ETGVTQSPTHLIKTRGQQVTLRCSSQSGHNTVSWYQQALGQGPQFIFQYYREEENGRGNFPPRFSGLQFPNYSSELNVNALELDDSALYLCASSPRTDGEQYFGPGTRLTVT.

V and J are TRBV28 and TRBJ1-1; a possible D gene is TRBD1 (6 bases). The V gene lost 2 bases and the J gene lost 7 bases, with 23 bases spanning the gap. CDR3 length equals 17 residues. Germline values: CDR1 MDHEN, CDR2 SYDVKM. CDR3 in DNA: TGTGCCAGCAGTTTAACCCAGTGGACAGACTACGCTAATGAAGCTTTCTTT. Amino acids: CASSLTQWTDYANEAFF.

The rearrangement uses TRBV9 and TRBJ2-7, with 8 positions matching TRBD1. Germline V gene data show CDR1 as SGDLS and CDR2 as YYNGEE. There are 15 residues in the CDR3. V lost 3 bases to trimming and J lost 0 bases; unmatched junction nucleotides: 5. The CDR3 DNA reads as TGTGCCAGCAGCGAGAGGACAGGGCCCTCCTACGAGCAGTACTTC. Translated, it gives CASSERTGPSYEQYF.